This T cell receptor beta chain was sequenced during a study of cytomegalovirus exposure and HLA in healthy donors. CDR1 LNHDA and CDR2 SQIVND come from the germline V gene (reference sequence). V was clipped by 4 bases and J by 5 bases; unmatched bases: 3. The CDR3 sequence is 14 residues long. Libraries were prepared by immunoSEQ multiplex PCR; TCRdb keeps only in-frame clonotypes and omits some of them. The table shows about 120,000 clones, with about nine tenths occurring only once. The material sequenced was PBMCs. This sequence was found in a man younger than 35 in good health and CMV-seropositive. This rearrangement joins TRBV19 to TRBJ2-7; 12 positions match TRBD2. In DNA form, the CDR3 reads TGTGCCAGTAGTAGAAGACTAGCGGGGGACGAGCAGTACTTC. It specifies CASSRRLAGDEQYF. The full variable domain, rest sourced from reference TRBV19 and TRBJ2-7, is DGGITQSPKYLFRKEGQNVTLSCEQNLNHDAMYWYRQDPGQGLRLIYYSQIVNDFQKGDIAEGYSVSREKKESFPLTVTSAQKNPTAFYLCASSRRLAGDEQYFGPGTRLTVT.